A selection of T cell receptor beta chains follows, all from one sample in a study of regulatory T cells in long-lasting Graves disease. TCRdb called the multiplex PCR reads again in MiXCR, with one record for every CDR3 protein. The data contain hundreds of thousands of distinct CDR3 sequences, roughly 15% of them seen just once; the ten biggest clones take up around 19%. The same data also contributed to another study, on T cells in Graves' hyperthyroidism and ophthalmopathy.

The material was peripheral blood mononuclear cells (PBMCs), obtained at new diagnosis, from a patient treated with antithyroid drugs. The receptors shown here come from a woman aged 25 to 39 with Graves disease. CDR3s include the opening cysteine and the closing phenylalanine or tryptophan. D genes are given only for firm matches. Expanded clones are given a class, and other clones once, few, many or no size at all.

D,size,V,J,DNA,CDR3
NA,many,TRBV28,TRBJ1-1,TGTGCCAGCAGCGAGGGTGAAGCTTTCTTT,CASSEGEAFF
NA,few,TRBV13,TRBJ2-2,TGTGCCAGCAGCCAGGAGGGGGACGGGGAGCTGTTTTTT,CASSQEGDGELFF
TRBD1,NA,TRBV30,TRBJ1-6,TGTACCTGGATTCCCAGGGGGACCCGCGGATCACCCCTCCACTTT,CTWIPRGTRGSPLHF
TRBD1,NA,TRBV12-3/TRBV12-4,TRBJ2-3,TGTGCCAGCAGTTTAAAGCCAGGGGGCGCCCAGTATTTT,CASSLKPGGAQYF
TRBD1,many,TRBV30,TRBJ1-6,TGTGCCTGGATTGCGTGGACAGGGAATTCACCCCTCCACTTT,CAWIAWTGNSPLHF
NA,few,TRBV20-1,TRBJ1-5,TGCAGTGCTCAAGGGAGTAATAGCAATCAGCCCCAGCATTTT,CSAQGSNSNQPQHF
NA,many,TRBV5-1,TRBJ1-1,TGCGCCAGCAGCTTGGAGGCAGGAGTGAACACTGAAGCTTTCTTT,CASSLEAGVNTEAFF
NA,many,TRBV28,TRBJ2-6,TGTGCCAGCAGCCCACGACAGGGAGGTTCTTCTGGGGCCAACGTCCTGACTTTC,CASSPRQGGSSGANVLTF
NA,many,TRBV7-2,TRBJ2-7,TGTGCCAGCAGTTCAGAGGGATTGGGAGCTGCCGAGCAGTACTTC,CASSSEGLGAAEQYF
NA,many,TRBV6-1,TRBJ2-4,TGTGCCAGCAGTCTCACGGGGGACATTCAGTACTTC,CASSLTGDIQYF
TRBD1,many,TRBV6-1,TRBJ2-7,TGTGCCAGCAGTGAGGGGACAGGAGACTACGAGCAGTACTTC,CASSEGTGDYEQYF
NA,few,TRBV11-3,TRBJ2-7,TGTGCCAGCAGCTTAGGGAACGTAGACTACGAGCAGTACTTC,CASSLGNVDYEQYF
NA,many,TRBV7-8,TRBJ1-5,TGTGCCAGCAGCCTAAGCGGAGGAGTGAATCAGCCCCAGCATTTT,CASSLSGGVNQPQHF
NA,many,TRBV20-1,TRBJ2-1,TGCAGTGCTAGAGATTCGGGGGCCAGAGGTGAGCAGTTCTTC,CSARDSGARGEQFF
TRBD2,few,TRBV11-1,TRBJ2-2,TGTGCCAGCAGCACCAGATATGCGGGGTGGCGGGAGGGCCAGTCGTCCGGGGAGCTGTTTTTT,CASSTRYAGWREGQSSGELFF
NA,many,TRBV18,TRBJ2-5,TGTGCCAGCTCACCTTCACAGCAGACCCAGTACTTC,CASSPSQQTQYF
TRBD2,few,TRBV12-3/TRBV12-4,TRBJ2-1,TGTGCCAGCAGACCCTCGACTAGCGGGGAACCCCAGTTCTTC,CASRPSTSGEPQFF
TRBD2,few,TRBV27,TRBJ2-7,TGTGCCAGCAGTTTAAATCCCCTTAGCGGGGGGTTCTACGAGCAGTACTTC,CASSLNPLSGGFYEQYF
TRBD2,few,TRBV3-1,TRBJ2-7,TGTGCCAGCAGCCTCCTAGCGGGAGGGGATGGCTCCTACGAGCAGTACTTC,CASSLLAGGDGSYEQYF
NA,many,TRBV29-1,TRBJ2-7,TGCAGCGTGAGAAATCGGACGGTGGACTACGAGCAGTACTTC,CSVRNRTVDYEQYF
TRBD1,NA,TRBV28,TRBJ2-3,TGTGCCAGCAGTAGACAGGGGGTAGATACGCAGTATTTT,CASSRQGVDTQYF
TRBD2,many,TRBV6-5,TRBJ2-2,TGTGCCAGCAGTTACGGGACTAGCGGGAGGGCGAAGACCGGGGAGCTGTTTTTT,CASSYGTSGRAKTGELFF
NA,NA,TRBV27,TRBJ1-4,TGTGCCAGCAGTACTGCCGGGGGGTCTAATGAAAAACTGTTTTTT,CASSTAGGSNEKLFF
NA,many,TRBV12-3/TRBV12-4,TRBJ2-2,TGTGCCAGCAGTTTAAACAGGGTTGGCGGGGAGCTGTTTTTT,CASSLNRVGGELFF
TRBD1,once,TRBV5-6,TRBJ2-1,TGTGCCAGCAGCAACTGGGACAGGGGATTCGATGAGCAGTTCTTC,CASSNWDRGFDEQFF
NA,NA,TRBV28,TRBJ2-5,TGTGCCAGCAGCCCCACCGGGACGGAGCTAGAGACCCAGCACTTC,CASSPTGTELETQHF
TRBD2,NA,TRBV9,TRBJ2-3,TGTGCCAGCAGCTTTAGCGGGAGCAGGATAGATACGCAGTATTTT,CASSFSGSRIDTQYF
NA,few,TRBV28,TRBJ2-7,TGTGCCAGCAACCTAGCGCGACCTTCCTACGAGCAGTACTTC,CASNLARPSYEQYF
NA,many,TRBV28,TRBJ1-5,TGTGCCAGCAGCCCTGGTCGGGTTGGCAATCAGCCCCAGCATTTT,CASSPGRVGNQPQHF